This TCR beta chain was sequenced in a study of CXCR3-negative and CXCR3-positive naive CD8 T cells. Overall study context: Overall TRB read output was approximately 140 million, and each library contained about 1.5 +/- 0.3 million reads.

UMI-labeled TRB cDNA libraries were prepared by 5' RACE. TCRdb derives one entry per CDR3 protein from the 5' RACE reads, leaving out DNA. This listing includes some 60,000 distinct CDR3 sequences. The CDR3 extends over 16 amino acids. Germline lookup yields CDR1 SEHNR and CDR2 FQNEAQ (reference sequence). Study-wide points: More hydrophobic TRB CDR3s occurred in CXCR3-positive than in CXCR3-negative naive cells. Surface CD5 matched across naive subsets, and TRB CDR3 properties served to infer TCR strength.

A remark on this clonotype: As yet, its antigen is unknown.

Sequencing was done on a sample of naive CXCR3+ CD8+ T cells from blood. The subset is: CD45RO-CCR7+CD27+CD95- naive CD8+ T cells expressing CXCR3 (TNR3+). This chain connects TRBV7-9 to TRBJ1-5; TCRdb's D gene call, TRBD1, goes unchecked for lack of DNA. The receptor comes from a human donor in good health. Some clones in this sample may be carry-over from other donors' samples. The chain's CDR3 is CASSPAAPYEGQPQHF.